This T cell receptor beta chain was sequenced in a study of blood T cell repertoires in COVID-19. For the study at large: Both acute and convalescent COVID-19 samples were obtained from the United States, Italy and Spain. T cells, B-cell-depleted T cells, or PBMCs provided the cDNA or gDNA that served as material.

Per the germline V gene, CDR1 is LGHNA and CDR2 is YSLEER. Trimming left V 0 bases short and J 8 bases short, with 13 bases between. The CDR3 has 15 amino acids. How the authors handled the data: Estimated nucleated cell counts came from reference gene primer amplification. Produced via immunoSEQ multiplex PCR; TCRdb's table is partial and in-frame only. V and J calls and clone size are given by that table; D and trimming were obtained from the DNA. The sample has 250,000 or so clones; around nine tenths are singletons. This clone was detected a few times. Enrolled during active infection, Seattle patients were then followed longitudinally.

The chain links TRBV4-3 to TRBJ1-4; a possible D gene is TRBD1 (5 bases). The receptor's source is a woman aged 60-75 years with COVID-19, enrolled during active disease. The material sequenced was peripheral blood. CDR3 in amino acids: CASSQDLGGREKLFF. In nucleotides, the CDR3 is TGCGCCAGCAGCCAAGATTTGGGGGGTCGCGAAAAACTGTTTTTT.